Below, one T cell receptor beta chain is given with its context. The antigen remains unidentified. These data are taken from a study of T cell responses to AZD1222 COVID-19 vaccine. Findings of the study overall: Two doses of AZD1222 preceded a rise in Spike-specific TCR breadth and depth. Only 5 or 6 individuals given AZD1222 were seropositive at baseline. Spike as a whole was targeted by vaccine-associated CD4 TCRs, dominant at 160-218 and 743-854. It should be noted that donors were predominantly white British and more often female, and clonal diversity was possibly underestimated.

The CDR3 spans 14 residues. Per germline, CDR1 MNHEY and CDR2 SVGAGI. Trimming shortened V by 7 bases and J by 4 bases, and 16 bases separated the two germline ends. Repertoires were generated with immunoSEQ multiplex PCR, while TCRdb's copy carries only in-frame clones and drops some. The repertoire holds 150,000 or so clones, with around 93% as singletons. The specimen was peripheral blood, collected 28 days after the second AZD1222 dose. This receptor was identified in an adult who received the AZD1222 COVID-19 vaccine. The gene calls are TRBV6-5 and TRBJ1-1; no clear D gene. In DNA, the CDR3 is TGTGCCAGCATTACCCCGGGGTCGGGCACTGAAGCTTTCTTT. This gives the protein CASITPGSGTEAFF.